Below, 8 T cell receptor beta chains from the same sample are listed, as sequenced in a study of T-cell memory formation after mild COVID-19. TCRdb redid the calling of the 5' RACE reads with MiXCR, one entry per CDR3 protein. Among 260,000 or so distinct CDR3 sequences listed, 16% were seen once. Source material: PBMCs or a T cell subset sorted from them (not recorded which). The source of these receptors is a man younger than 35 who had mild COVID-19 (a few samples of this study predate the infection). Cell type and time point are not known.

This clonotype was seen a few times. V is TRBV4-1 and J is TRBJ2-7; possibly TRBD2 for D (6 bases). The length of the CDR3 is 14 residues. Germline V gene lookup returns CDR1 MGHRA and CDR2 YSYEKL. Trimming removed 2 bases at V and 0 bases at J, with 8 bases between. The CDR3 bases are TGCGCCAGCAGCCAAAGGGAGGACTCCTACGAGCAGTACTTC. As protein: CASSQREDSYEQYF.

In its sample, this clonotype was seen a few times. The CDR3 region is CASSSRTGYDNEQFF. The DNA for the CDR3 is TGTGCCAGCAGTTCCCGGACAGGGTACGACAATGAGCAGTTCTTC. The chain carries TRBV12-3 or TRBV12-4 and TRBJ2-1, with 8 bases lining up with TRBD1. Trimming at V came to 4 bases and at J to 5 bases, leaving 7 bases not matched to a gene. The CDR3 contains 15 residues.

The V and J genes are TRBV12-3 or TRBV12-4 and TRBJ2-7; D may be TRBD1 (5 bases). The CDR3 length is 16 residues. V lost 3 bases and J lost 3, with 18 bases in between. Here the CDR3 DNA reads TGTGCCAGCAGTTTTGGCTCTGGGGCAGGGTTCTACGAGCAGTACTTC. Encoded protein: CASSFGSGAGFYEQYF.

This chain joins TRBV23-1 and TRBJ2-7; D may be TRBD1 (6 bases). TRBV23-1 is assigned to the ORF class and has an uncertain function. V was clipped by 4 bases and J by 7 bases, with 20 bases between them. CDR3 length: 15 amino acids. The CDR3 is CASSLVDRSTREQYV. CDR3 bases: TGCGCCAGCAGTCTAGTTGACAGGTCCACGAGGGAGCAGTACGTC.

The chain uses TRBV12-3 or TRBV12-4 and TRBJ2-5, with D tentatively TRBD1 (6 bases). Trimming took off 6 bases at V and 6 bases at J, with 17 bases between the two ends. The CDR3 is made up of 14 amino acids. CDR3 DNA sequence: TGTGCCAGCAGCCAGGGGCTGGGCCTAAAGACCCAGTACTTC. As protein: CASSQGLGLKTQYF.

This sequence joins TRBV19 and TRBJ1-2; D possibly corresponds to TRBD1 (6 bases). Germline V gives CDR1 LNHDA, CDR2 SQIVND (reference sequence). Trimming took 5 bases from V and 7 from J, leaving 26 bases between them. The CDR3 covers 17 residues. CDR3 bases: TGTGCCAGTAGTCCTCACCAATTGCGACGGGGGCTGACTGGCTACACCTTC. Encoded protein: CASSPHQLRRGLTGYTF.

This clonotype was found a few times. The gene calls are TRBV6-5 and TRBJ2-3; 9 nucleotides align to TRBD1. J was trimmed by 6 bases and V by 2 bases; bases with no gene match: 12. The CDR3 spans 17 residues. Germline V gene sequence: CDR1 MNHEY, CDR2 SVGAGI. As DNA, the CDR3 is TGTGCCAGCAGTTACCGAGGACAGGGGTTGACGATGGATACGCAGTATTTT. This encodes CASSYRGQGLTMDTQYF.

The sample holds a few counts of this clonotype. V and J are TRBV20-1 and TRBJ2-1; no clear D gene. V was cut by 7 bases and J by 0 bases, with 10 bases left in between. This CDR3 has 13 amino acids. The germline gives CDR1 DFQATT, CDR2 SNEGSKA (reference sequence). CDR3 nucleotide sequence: TGCAGTGGGGTAGCAAGCTCCTACAATGAGCAGTTCTTC. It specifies CSGVASSYNEQFF.